This T cell receptor beta chain was sequenced for a study of blood T cells in healthy people across ages (dated by TCRdb to the mid-2010s). Background on the whole study: In model experiments, template switching captured roughly one uniquely barcoded TCR beta cDNA molecule for every two T cells. The study analyzed two additional independent replicas of 1 million unique cDNA reads from the same blood draw for two donors, one aged 18 to 30 and one aged 80 or older. To avoid experimental bias, donors of different ages were randomly spread across the sequencing lanes. The donors were divided into four age groups: young (average around 15 years), middle-aged (over 35), aged (approximately 62) and long-lived (about 79). Using deep sequencing normalized with unique cDNA molecular identifiers, the study measured how TCR beta repertoire diversity changes with age.

Comments on this clonotype: Its target antigen remains unknown. It has no much larger one-base neighbor in the sample; base qualities were not kept.

Donors were roughly 40 systemically healthy Caucasian individuals from Russia aged roughly 6 to 100 years. Roughly 10 milliliters of peripheral blood were collected from each donor into EDTA-treated Vacutainer tubes. Ficoll-Paque density-gradient centrifugation was used to isolate PBMCs, with at least 6.5 million per sample. Trizol reagent was used to extract total RNA from PBMCs, with at least 5.5 micrograms per sample. The percentages of naive CD45RAhigh/CD27high T cells were determined by flow cytometry on a PBMC aliquot from every donor. Taken from cysteine to phenylalanine, the CDR3 has 14 residues. Only the CDR3 region is kept as DNA, spanning 42 bases read in frame from base 1. Deletion took 3 bases off V and 2 bases off J, with a span of 10 bases between the germline ends. Library preparation was by 5' RACE. Sequencing was carried out with an Illumina HiSeq 2500. The second PCR ran for roughly 7 to 12 cycles and used a J-beta primer mix along with a sample-barcoded 5' primer. A template-switch 5' adaptor carrying 12 random nucleotides introduced a unique molecular identifier onto each TCR beta cDNA molecule. Each sample yielded at least 2.5 million CDR3-containing paired-end reads. The Mint cDNA synthesis kit, primed by a TRBC-specific oligonucleotide, was used to synthesize first-strand cDNA from all RNA. After uracil-DNA glycosylase treatment, a first 18-cycle PCR used universal primers M1SS and BC2_uni_R on all cDNA. The authors processed their data as follows. Each sample was normalized by randomly selecting 1 million high-quality reads, each carrying a distinct molecular identifier. Instead of being binned into consensus sequences, reads that shared molecular identifiers were thrown out. CDR3 identification, clonotype clustering and error correction used MiTCR with a Q25 quality threshold and the strictest error-elimination algorithm. A nonparametric unseen species model with Euler transformation was used to estimate lower-bound total TCR beta diversity. TCRdb took the public reads, trimmed them with fastp at Q25, ran MiXCR for clone calling and kept in-frame beta chains. Every entry covers one CDR3 protein and lists the most common genes and DNA from its rows. The V and J calls and clone size come from TCRdb's table, not from the authors' own analysis. The sample includes 1.5 million to 2 million distinct CDR3 sequences, with 25% to 30% observed a single time. Clones ranked in the top ten supply roughly 8% of the sample.

Broad study findings and their caveats: Donor CMV infection status was unknown, potentially confounding age-related changes in expanded clonotypes. Compared with the aged group, more naive CD4+ T cells, fewer expanded clones and increased TCR diversity were shown by the long-lived group, suggesting age selection. Observed TCR beta diversity correlated strongly with the percentage of naive T cells measured by flow cytometry. Observed TCR beta diversity per million T cells fell roughly linearly with age, and a significant reduction was already apparent by age roughly 40. Estimates of total diversity based on one million sequenced T cells were regarded as lower bounds and as underestimates. Conclusive comparison of naive and antigen-experienced compartments was prevented by the profiling of bulk unsorted PBMCs.

Here the chain combines TRBV12-3 or TRBV12-4 and TRBJ1-2, with no D gene named confidently. Specimen: blood. The source of this sequence is a woman in her 30s in good health. The CDR3 here reads CASSFAPKNYGYTF. The nucleotide sequence reads TGTGCCAGCAGTTTCGCACCTAAAAACTATGGCTACACCTTC.